This T cell receptor (beta chain) was identified in a study of tumor-infiltrating lymphocytes in oesophageal squamous cell carcinoma. For this clonotype: Germline is not matched at one junction end, which may reflect a read error.

TCRdb fed the PCR reads into MiXCR, producing one record per CDR3 protein. The repertoire consists of about 12,000 distinct CDR3 sequences, with around 54% occurring once and the leading ten covering 32%. The CDR3 runs 14 residues. Per germline, CDR1 SNHLY and CDR2 FYNNEI. The chain uses TRBV2 and TRBJ2-1; 8 bases match TRBD1. Input material: esophageal tumor tissue. The TCR sequence derives from a female donor with esophageal squamous cell carcinoma. The CDR3: CASSLTGDNSPLHF. In DNA, the CDR3 is TGTGCCAGCAGCTTGACAGGGGATAATTCACCCCTCCACTTC.